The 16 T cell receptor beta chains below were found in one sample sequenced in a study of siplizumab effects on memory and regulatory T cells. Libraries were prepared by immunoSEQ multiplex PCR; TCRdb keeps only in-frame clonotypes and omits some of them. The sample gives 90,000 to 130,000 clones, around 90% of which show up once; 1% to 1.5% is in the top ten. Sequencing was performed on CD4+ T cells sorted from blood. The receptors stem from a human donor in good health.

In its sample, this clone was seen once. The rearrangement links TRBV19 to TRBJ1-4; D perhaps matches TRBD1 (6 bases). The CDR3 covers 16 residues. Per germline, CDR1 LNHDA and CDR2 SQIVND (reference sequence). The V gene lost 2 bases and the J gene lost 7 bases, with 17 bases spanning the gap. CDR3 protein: CASSIIRGARGEKLFF. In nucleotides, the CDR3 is TGTGCCAGTAGTATAATCCGGGGGGCACGGGGTGAAAAACTGTTTTTT.

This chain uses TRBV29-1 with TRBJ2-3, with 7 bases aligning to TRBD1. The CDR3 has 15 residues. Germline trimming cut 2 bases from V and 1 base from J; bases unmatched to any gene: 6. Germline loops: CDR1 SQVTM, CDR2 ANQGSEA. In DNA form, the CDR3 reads TGCAGCGTTGAAAGGCCGGGACAGCGCACAGATACGCAGTATTTT. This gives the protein CSVERPGQRTDTQYF.

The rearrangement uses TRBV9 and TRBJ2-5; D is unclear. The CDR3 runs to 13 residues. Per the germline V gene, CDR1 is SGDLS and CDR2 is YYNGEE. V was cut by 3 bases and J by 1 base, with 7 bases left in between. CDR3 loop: CASSAGVQETQYF. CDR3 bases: TGTGCCAGCAGCGCCGGAGTCCAAGAGACCCAGTACTTC.

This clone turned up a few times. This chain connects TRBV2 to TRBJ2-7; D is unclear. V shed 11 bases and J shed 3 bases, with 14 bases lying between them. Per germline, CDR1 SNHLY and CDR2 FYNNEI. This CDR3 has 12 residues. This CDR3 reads CASAVQSYEQYF. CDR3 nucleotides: TGTGCCTCCGCTGTCCAGAGCTACGAGCAGTACTTC.

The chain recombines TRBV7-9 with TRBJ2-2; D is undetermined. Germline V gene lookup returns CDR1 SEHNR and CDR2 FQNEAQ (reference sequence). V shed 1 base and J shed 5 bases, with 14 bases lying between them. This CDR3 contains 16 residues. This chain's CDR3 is CASSLVGEVRTGELFF. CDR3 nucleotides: TGTGCCAGCAGCTTAGTGGGTGAAGTAAGGACCGGGGAGCTGTTTTTT.

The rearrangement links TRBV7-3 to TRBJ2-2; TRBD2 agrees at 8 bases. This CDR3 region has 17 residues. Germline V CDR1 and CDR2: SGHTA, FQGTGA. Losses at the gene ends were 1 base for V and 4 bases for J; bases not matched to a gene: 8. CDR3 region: CASSLKLAGFPTGELFF. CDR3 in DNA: TGTGCCAGCAGCTTAAAGCTAGCGGGTTTCCCCACCGGGGAGCTGTTTTTT.

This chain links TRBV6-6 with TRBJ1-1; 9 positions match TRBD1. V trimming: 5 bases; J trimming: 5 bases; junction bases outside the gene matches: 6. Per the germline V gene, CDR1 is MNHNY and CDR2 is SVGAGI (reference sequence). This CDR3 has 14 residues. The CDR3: CASSSSQGATEAFF. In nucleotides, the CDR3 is TGTGCCAGCAGTAGCTCACAGGGGGCTACTGAAGCTTTCTTT.

DNA for the CDR3: TGCGCCAGCAGCTTGGGCCTAAAAGAGACCCAGTACTTC. Translation: CASSLGLKETQYF. The rearrangement joins TRBV5-1 to TRBJ2-5; D gene uncertain. Germline lookup yields CDR1 SGHRS and CDR2 YFSETQ. This CDR3 region has 13 residues. Trimming took off 0 bases at V and 3 bases at J, with 6 bases between the two ends.

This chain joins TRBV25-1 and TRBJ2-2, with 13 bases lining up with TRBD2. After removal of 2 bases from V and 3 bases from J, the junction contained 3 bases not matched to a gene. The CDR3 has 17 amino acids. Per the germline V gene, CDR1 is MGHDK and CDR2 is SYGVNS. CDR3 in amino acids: CASSELGLAGDTGELFF. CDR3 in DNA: TGTGCCAGCAGTGAACTCGGACTAGCGGGAGACACCGGGGAGCTGTTTTTT.

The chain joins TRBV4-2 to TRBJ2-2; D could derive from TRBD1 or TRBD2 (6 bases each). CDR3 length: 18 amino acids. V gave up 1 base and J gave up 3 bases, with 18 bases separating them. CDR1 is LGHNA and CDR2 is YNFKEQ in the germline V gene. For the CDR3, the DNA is TGTGCCAGCAGCCAAGGCTTTATGGGGGGCGCCGACACCGGGGAGCTGTTTTTT. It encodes CASSQGFMGGADTGELFF.

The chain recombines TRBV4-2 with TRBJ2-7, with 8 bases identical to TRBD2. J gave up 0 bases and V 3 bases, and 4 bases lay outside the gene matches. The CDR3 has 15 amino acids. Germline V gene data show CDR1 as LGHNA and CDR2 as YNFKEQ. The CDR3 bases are TGTGCCAGCAGCCATTTCGGGAGGGCCTCCTACGAGCAGTACTTC. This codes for CASSHFGRASYEQYF.

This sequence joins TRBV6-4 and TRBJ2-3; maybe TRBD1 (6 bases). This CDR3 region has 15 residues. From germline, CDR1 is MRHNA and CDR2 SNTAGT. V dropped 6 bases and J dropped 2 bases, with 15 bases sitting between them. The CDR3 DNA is TGTGCCAGCAGGCCGACAGGACAACACACAGATACGCAGTATTTT. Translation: CASRPTGQHTDTQYF.

In nucleotides, the CDR3 is TGTGCCAGCAGTTACTCGTTTTCGGATCAGCCCCAGCATTTT. Encoded protein: CASSYSFSDQPQHF. The chain combines TRBV6-5 with TRBJ1-5, with D uncertain. Germline-derived CDR1 and CDR2 are MNHEY and SVGAGI. V lost 0 bases and J 5 bases, leaving 8 bases between the germline ends. This CDR3 region has 14 residues.

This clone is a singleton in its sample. CDR3: CASSLRDQTDTQYF. CDR3 nucleotides: TGTGCCAGCAGTCTCCGGGACCAAACAGATACGCAGTATTTT. The chain carries TRBV27 and TRBJ2-3; the D call may be TRBD1 or TRBD2 (5 bases each). CDR3 length: 14 amino acids. Between the trimmed V and J ends, which lost 5 bases and 3 bases, there was a span of 12 bases. Germline CDR1 reads MNHEY; CDR2 reads SMNVEV (reference sequence).

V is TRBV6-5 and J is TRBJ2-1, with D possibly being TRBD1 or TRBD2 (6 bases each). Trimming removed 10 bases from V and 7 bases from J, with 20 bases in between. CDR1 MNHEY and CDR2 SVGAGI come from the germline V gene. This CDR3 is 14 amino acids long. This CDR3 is CATLRFGGGNEQFF. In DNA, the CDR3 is TGTGCCACTCTACGGTTCGGGGGCGGGAATGAGCAGTTCTTC.

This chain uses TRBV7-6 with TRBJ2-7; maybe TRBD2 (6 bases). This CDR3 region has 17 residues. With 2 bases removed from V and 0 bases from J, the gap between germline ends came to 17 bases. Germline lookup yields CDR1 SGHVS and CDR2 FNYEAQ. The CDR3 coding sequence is TGTGCCAGCAGCTTAAAGAGCCGCCCGGGACTCTCCTACGAGCAGTACTTC. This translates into CASSLKSRPGLSYEQYF.